The sequence of this T cell receptor (beta chain) was determined in a study of control samples from healthy donors and cancer patients. Sequencing was performed with immunoSEQ multiplex PCR; in TCRdb, only in-frame clones are kept and a portion is missing. Among about 100,000 clones, just under 85% were seen once, and the ten largest hold approximately 20%. Germline-derived CDR1 and CDR2 are GTSNPN and SVGIG (reference sequence). The CDR3 sequence is 15 residues long. V was pared by 2 bases and J by 2 bases, with 6 bases of the junction left unmatched. Sequencing input: blood. The origin of this receptor is a man aged 25 to 45 in good health. V is TRBV30 and J is TRBJ2-5; 9 bases line up with TRBD1. The CDR3 DNA sequence: TGTGCCTGGAGTATCAGAGGGACAGGGCAAGAGACCCAGTACTTC. Protein: CAWSIRGTGQETQYF.